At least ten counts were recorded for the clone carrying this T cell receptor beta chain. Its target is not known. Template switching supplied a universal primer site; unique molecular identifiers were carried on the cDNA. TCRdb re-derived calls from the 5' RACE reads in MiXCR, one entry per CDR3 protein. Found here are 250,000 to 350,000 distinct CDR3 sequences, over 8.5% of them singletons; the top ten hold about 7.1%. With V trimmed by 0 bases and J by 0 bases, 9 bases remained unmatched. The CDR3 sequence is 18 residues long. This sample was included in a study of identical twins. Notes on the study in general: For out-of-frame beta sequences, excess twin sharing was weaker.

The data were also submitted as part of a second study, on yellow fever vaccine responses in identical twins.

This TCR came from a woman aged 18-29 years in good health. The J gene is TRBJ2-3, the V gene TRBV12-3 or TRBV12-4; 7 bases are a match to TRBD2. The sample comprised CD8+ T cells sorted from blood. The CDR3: CASSLASSGPSSTDTQYF. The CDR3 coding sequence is TGTGCCAGCAGTTTAGCGAGTAGCGGGCCTTCTAGCACAGATACGCAGTATTTT.